This T cell receptor beta chain was identified during a study of long-term antiretroviral therapy in people with HIV. Study results and limitations: Diversity increased after ART yet remained lower than in transplant donor controls. Pre-ART-expanded clones dominated the repertoire at all time points.

As for this clone: Its antigen is undetermined.

Assay version v3.0 of immunoSEQ was used, and it was run at survey level. Sequencing was performed with immunoSEQ multiplex PCR; in TCRdb, only in-frame clones are kept and a portion is missing. Here the sample spans 25,000 to 40,000 clones, approximately 96% being singletons. CDR3 length: 16 residues. V shed 0 bases, J shed 4 bases, and the junction held 5 bases outside the gene matches. The germline V gene has CDR1 SEHNR and CDR2 FQNEAQ (reference sequence). The chain has TRBV7-9 and TRBJ2-2; TRBD1 matches 7 bases. The source of this sequence is a man aged 25-45 years with HIV. Specimen: unsorted PBMCs, collected 6.6 years after starting antiretroviral therapy. As DNA, the CDR3 is TGTGCCAGCAGCTTAGCAGGGGGCAGCTCCACCGGGGAGCTGTTTTTT. The encoded protein is CASSLAGGSSTGELFF.